The subject of this entry is one T cell receptor beta chain. Its target is unknown. This sample was included in a study of graft-versus-host responses after intestinal transplantation. Clones were read by immunoSEQ multiplex PCR, and TCRdb kept only the in-frame ones, dropping some. Among 90,000 to 150,000 clones, 85% to 95% were seen once, and the ten largest hold around 0.12%. This CDR3 has 14 residues. With V trimmed by 5 bases and J by 1 base, 5 bases remained unmatched. Germline CDR1 is LNHDA and CDR2 is SQIVND (reference sequence). V gene TRBV19 combines with J gene TRBJ2-7; 7 nucleotides match TRBD1. This TCR was recovered from a human donor who received an intestinal transplant. The sequencing here drew on unstimulated CD4+ T cells sorted from spleen or lymph node cells, taken before intestinal transplant. The CDR3 loop reads CASSPSTGSYEQYF. The CDR3 region has the DNA TGTGCCAGTAGTCCTTCGACAGGGTCCTACGAGCAGTACTTC. The whole variable domain, filled in from reference TRBV19 and TRBJ2-7, reads DGGITQSPKYLFRKEGQNVTLSCEQNLNHDAMYWYRQDPGQGLRLIYYSQIVNDFQKGDIAEGYSVSREKKESFPLTVTSAQKNPTAFYLCASSPSTGSYEQYFGPGTRLTVT.